The source of this T cell receptor (beta chain) is a study of TIL therapy for anti-PD-1-resistant metastatic lung cancer (dated by TCRdb to the early 2020s). Background on the whole study: Tumors were harvested before any PD-1/PD-L1 blockade; patients then received nivolumab, and those progressing received lymphodepletion, expanded TIL infusion and IL-2. Across the cohort, whole-exome sequencing showed a median non-synonymous tumor mutation burden of roughly 1.5 mutations per megabase. Among the enrolled patients, the median age was roughly 55 years (range about 38-85), and the median tumor PD-L1 proportion score was 5.5% to 6.5%. T cell receptor beta sequencing of tumor and peripheral blood served to follow clonotypes across the tumor, the expanded TIL product, and serial blood samples. Most of the cohort had lung adenocarcinoma, including several EGFR-mutant tumors and two ALK-rearranged tumors, and half of the patients were either current or former smokers. Study-wide findings and limitations: Generalizability was limited because the cohort was highly selected, with more treatment-naive, never-smoker and oncogene-addicted patients included than is typical. The study protocol defined all tumor marker inferences as exploratory. Clonotypes from the infused TIL partially replaced the baseline peripheral repertoire and then declined over months, and persistence showed no apparent association with response.

As encoded in the germline V gene, CDR1 is SGHTA while CDR2 is FQGNSA. The CDR3 starts with the cysteine, ends with the phenylalanine, and has 16 residues. Here the CDR3 DNA is all that survives: 48 bases in frame from base 1. The germline ends are 17 bases apart after V is trimmed by 1 base and J by 4 bases. Explained via the paper, the time point label denotes: pre-treatment sample, taken before nivolumab and TIL therapy. Between late 2017 and early 2020, a dual-center phase I trial enrolled adults who had stage 4 NSCLC. Samples came from a single-arm, open-label phase I trial of tumor-infiltrating lymphocyte therapy with nivolumab in advanced non-small cell lung cancer. Blood mononuclear cells were isolated from EDTA tubes by Ficoll gradient and were snap-frozen as pellets, and DNA was extracted with a Qiagen mini-prep kit. Note on this clone: It has no known antigen specificity. No base quality information exists; no much larger clone differs at one position.

TCR beta CDR3 regions were amplified from genomic DNA by bias-controlled multiplex PCR with the immunoSEQ v3 hsTCRB kit. The TCR libraries were sequenced on an Illumina NextSeq 500 to 2 million or so read pairs for survey level or 5-6 million read pairs for deep level. Under the source paper's analysis protocol: Clonality was reported by immunoSEQ Analyzer software, which also assigned V, D and J genes and filtered out non-productive sequences. Repertoires of infused TIL and blood were compared using productive Simpson clonality and the Morisita overlap index of productive TRB rearrangements. For each clone in blood, the absolute clonotype count was estimated by multiplying the lymphocyte count by the CD3+ fraction and by the clone's productive frequency. TCRdb holds this immuneACCESS table with in-frame rearrangements only. Some clones are missing; in checked studies, unresolved V genes explain under half, and the rest has no known cause. From that table come the V and J calls and clone size; the DNA was used to work out D and trimming. The table for this sample lists approximately 60,000 clones; more than 60% of them were counted only once. 1.5% to 2% of the sample lies in the top ten.

The receptor was isolated from a person aged 25 to 80 with non-small cell lung cancer. The sequencing here drew on blood, taken at baseline. Rearrangement joined TRBV7-2 to TRBJ2-7, with the D segment identity uncertain. The CDR3 protein is CASSLVRLVQYYEQYF. DNA sequence: TGTGCCAGCAGCTTAGTACGCTTAGTGCAGTATTACGAGCAGTACTTC.